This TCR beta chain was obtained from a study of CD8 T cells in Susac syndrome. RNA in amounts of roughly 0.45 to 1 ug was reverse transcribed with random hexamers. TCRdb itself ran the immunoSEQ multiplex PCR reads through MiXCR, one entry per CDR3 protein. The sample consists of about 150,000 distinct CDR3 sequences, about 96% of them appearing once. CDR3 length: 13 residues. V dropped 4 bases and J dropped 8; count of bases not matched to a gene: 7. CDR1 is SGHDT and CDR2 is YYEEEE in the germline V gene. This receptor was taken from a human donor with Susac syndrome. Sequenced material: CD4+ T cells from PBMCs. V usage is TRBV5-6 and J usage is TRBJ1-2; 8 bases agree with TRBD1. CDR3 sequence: CASSVGTGGGYTF. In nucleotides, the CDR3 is TGTGCCAGCAGCGTCGGGACAGGCGGCGGCTACACCTTC. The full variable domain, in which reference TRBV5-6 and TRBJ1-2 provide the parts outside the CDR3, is DAGVTQSPTHLIKTRGQQVTLRCSPKSGHDTVSWYQQALGQGPQFIFQYYEEEERQRGNFPDRFSGHQFPNYSSELNVNALLLGDSALYLCASSVGTGGGYTFGSGTRLTVV.